This T cell receptor (beta chain) appears in the sequencing data of a study of T cells in Graves' hyperthyroidism and ophthalmopathy. Template material for amplifying TCR beta CDR3 regions consisted of RNA transcripts. First-round RT-PCR targeting the TCR CDR3 was performed with the HTBI primer set. TCRdb processed the multiplex PCR reads anew with MiXCR; each CDR3 protein has one entry. The table has over 350,000 distinct CDR3 sequences, over 12% seen once. After removal of 6 bases from V and 4 bases from J, the junction contained 16 bases not matched to a gene. Germline V gives CDR1 MGHDK, CDR2 SYGVNS. There are 18 residues in the CDR3.

The sequencing sample was made of blood. The chain carries TRBV25-1 and TRBJ2-1; 9 nucleotides match TRBD2. This TCR came from a man in his fifties with Graves' ophthalmopathy. The DNA for the CDR3 is TGTGCCAGCAGGCCGACCCTGCGGGAGGGCCTGTGGTACAATGAGCAGTTCTTC. Amino acid sequence: CASRPTLREGLWYNEQFF.